The 22 T cell receptor beta chains below were found in one sample sequenced in a study of siplizumab effects on memory and regulatory T cells. Sequencing used immunoSEQ multiplex PCR; TCRdb keeps in-frame clones, though not all of them. Of about 100,000 clones in the sample, approximately 94% were seen once. The sequenced sample consisted of Tregs sorted from blood. All receptors derive from a human donor in good health.

The V and J genes are TRBV6-5 and TRBJ1-2, with 11 bases that match TRBD1. CDR1 MNHEY and CDR2 SVGAGI come from the germline V gene. V gave up 5 bases and J gave up 6 bases; unmatched junction bases: 5. The CDR3 loop spans 14 amino acids. The CDR3 region has the DNA TGTGCCAGCAGTAACCGGGACAGGGGGGATGGCTACACCTTC. Translation gives CASSNRDRGDGYTF.

This clone has a single count. The rearrangement uses TRBV7-3 and TRBJ2-5; 9 bases are shared with TRBD1. This CDR3 spans 16 amino acids. Looked up from germline, CDR1 is SGHTA and CDR2 is FQGTGA. V was clipped by 5 bases and J by 5 bases; unmatched bases: 12. CDR3 bases: TGTGCCAGCAGCGTACTCCCGGGACAGGGTCGGGAGACCCAGTACTTC. This codes for CASSVLPGQGRETQYF.

This chain uses TRBV6-5 with TRBJ2-3, with D perhaps assigned TRBD1 or TRBD2 (5 bases each). The CDR3 is made up of 13 amino acids. V was shortened by 2 bases and J by 6 bases, with 9 bases between the two germline ends. Per the germline V gene, CDR1 is MNHEY and CDR2 is SVGAGI. CDR3 DNA sequence: TGTGCCAGCAGTTACGGGACGGGGGATACGCAGTATTTT. This encodes CASSYGTGDTQYF.

The chain recombines TRBV5-1 with TRBJ2-1; no firm D call. V was cut by 3 bases and J by 2 bases, with 9 bases left in between. The CDR3 totals 14 residues. Per germline, CDR1 SGHRS and CDR2 YFSETQ. CDR3 region: CASSYDPTYNEQFF. In DNA, the CDR3 is TGCGCCAGCAGCTATGACCCTACCTACAATGAGCAGTTCTTC.

The chain uses TRBV28 and TRBJ2-7; D is perhaps TRBD1 or TRBD2 (5 bases each). CDR3 length: 16 amino acids. The V gene lost 3 bases and the J gene lost 0 bases, with 15 bases spanning the gap. Germline loops: CDR1 MDHEN, CDR2 SYDVKM. CDR3 loop: CASSLSGTLNSYEQYF. DNA for the CDR3: TGTGCCAGCAGTTTGTCCGGGACCCTAAACTCCTACGAGCAGTACTTC.

The chain uses TRBV18 and TRBJ1-5; no reliable D call. V was pared by 2 bases and J by 1 base, with 9 bases between. The CDR3 is made up of 15 amino acids. CDR1 is KGHSH and CDR2 is LQKENI in the germline V gene. The CDR3 is CASSPGRESNQPQHF. The DNA of the CDR3 is TGTGCCAGCTCACCAGGGAGGGAAAGCAATCAGCCCCAGCATTTT.

The chain employs TRBV6-4 and TRBJ1-5, with D unclear. The V end lost 3 bases, the J end lost 0 bases, and 18 bases lay between the germline ends. Germline values: CDR1 MRHNA, CDR2 SNTAGT. This CDR3 has 18 residues. Here the CDR3 reads CASSECPTTGYSNQPQHF. CDR3 nucleotides: TGTGCCAGCAGTGAGTGTCCAACTACGGGATATAGCAATCAGCCCCAGCATTTT.

This sequence joins TRBV9 and TRBJ2-1; 10 nucleotides line up with TRBD1. Germline values: CDR1 SGDLS, CDR2 YYNGEE. With V trimmed by 0 bases and J by 7 bases, 4 bases remained unmatched. CDR3 length: 15 amino acids. For the CDR3, the DNA is TGTGCCAGCAGCGTAGGAGGACAGGGGGTTAATGAGCAGTTCTTC. This gives the protein CASSVGGQGVNEQFF. The variable domain in full, completed from reference TRBV9 and TRBJ2-1, reads DSGVTQTPKHLITATGQRVTLRCSPRSGDLSVYWYQQSLDQGLQFLIQYYNGEERAKGNILERFSAQQFPDLHSELNLSSLELGDSALYFCASSVGGQGVNEQFFGPGTRLTVL.

The CDR3 DNA sequence: TGTGCCAGCAGAGACCCGGTGGAGGGCTACACCTTC. Protein: CASRDPVEGYTF. This sequence joins TRBV6-5 and TRBJ1-2; D uncertain. V was trimmed by 6 bases and J by 8 bases, leaving 13 bases between them. Germline V gives CDR1 MNHEY, CDR2 SVGAGI. The CDR3 has 12 residues.

The chain joins TRBV10-2 to TRBJ1-1; no clear D. Germline V gives CDR1 WSHSY, CDR2 SAAADI. The V end was cut by 0 bases, the J end by 6 bases, with 5 bases between. The CDR3 is 12 residues long. The CDR3, as DNA: TGCGCCAGCAGTGAGTCAGAGGCTGAAGCTTTCTTT. Translation gives CASSESEAEAFF.

The chain combines TRBV14 with TRBJ1-2, with D possibly matching TRBD1 (5 bases). The CDR3 length is 16 residues. The germline V and J ends were trimmed by 3 bases and 7 bases, with 21 bases remaining between them. Germline V CDR1 and CDR2: SGHDN, FVKESK. CDR3 loop: CASSHQLGGGSTGYTF. Written as DNA, the CDR3 is TGTGCCAGCAGCCACCAATTAGGCGGGGGTTCGACTGGCTACACCTTC.

The rearrangement joins TRBV7-9 to TRBJ2-1; 14 bases are shared with TRBD2. Germline lookup yields CDR1 SEHNR and CDR2 FQNEAQ (reference sequence). J gave up 15 bases and V 5 bases, and 12 bases lay outside the gene matches. The CDR3 sequence is 15 residues long. The CDR3 nucleotides are TGTGCCAGCAGCCCGCCGGGGACTAGCGGGAGAGGGGCGTTCTTC. Translating it yields CASSPPGTSGRGAFF. The full variable domain, in which reference TRBV7-9 and TRBJ2-1 provide the parts outside the CDR3, is DTGVSQNPRHKITKRGQNVTFRCDPISEHNRLYWYRQTLGQGPEFLTYFQNEAQLEKSRLLSDRFSAERPKGSFSTLEIQRTEQGDSAMYLCASSPPGTSGRGAFFGPGTRLTVL.

The chain joins TRBV6-1 to TRBJ2-3, with D perhaps being TRBD1 or TRBD2 (5 bases each). From germline, CDR1 is MNHNS and CDR2 SASEGT. Trimming removed 4 bases from V and 3 bases from J, with 11 bases in between. The CDR3 sequence is 14 residues long. The CDR3 DNA reads as TGTGCCAGCAGTGTGAGGGGTTCAACAGATACGCAGTATTTT. Its translation is CASSVRGSTDTQYF.

This sequence joins TRBV18 and TRBJ1-5; TRBD1 might be the D (5 bases). Germline values: CDR1 KGHSH, CDR2 LQKENI. CDR3 length equals 17 residues. V lost 4 bases to trimming and J lost 5 bases, with 21 bases between them. The DNA for the CDR3 is TGTGCCAGCTCACTGGTGACGACAGTTGGTTTGGATCAGCCCCAGCATTTT. As protein: CASSLVTTVGLDQPQHF.

The chain joins TRBV6-1 to TRBJ1-4, with 7 positions matching TRBD1. Germline trimming cut 6 bases from V and 6 bases from J; bases unmatched to any gene: 7. CDR1 is MNHNS, CDR2 SASEGT, per germline. There are 14 residues in the CDR3. The CDR3 loop reads CASRNRGWDEKLFF. CDR3 coding DNA: TGTGCCAGCAGAAACAGGGGATGGGATGAAAAACTGTTTTTT.

The chain carries TRBV9 and TRBJ1-5; the match to TRBD1 covers 8 bases. CDR3 length: 15 amino acids. CDR1 and CDR2 from the germline V gene are SGDLS and YYNGEE. V lost 1 base, J lost 5 bases, and 5 bases stayed unmatched. The DNA of the CDR3 is TGTGCCAGCAGCGTATCCCCACAGGGGGATCAGCCCCAGCATTTT. It specifies CASSVSPQGDQPQHF.

The V and J genes are TRBV7-9 and TRBJ2-5; D may match TRBD1 or TRBD2 (5 bases each). Trimming left V 5 bases short and J 7 bases short, with 14 bases between. The CDR3 runs to 13 residues. Germline V gives CDR1 SEHNR, CDR2 FQNEAQ (reference sequence). The CDR3 sequence: CASSARDPGTQYF. CDR3 bases: TGTGCCAGCAGCGCCCGGGACCCGGGGACCCAGTACTTC.

The chain recombines TRBV29-1 with TRBJ1-5, with 7 bases fitting TRBD1. V shed 4 bases, J shed 6 bases, and the junction held 12 bases outside the gene matches. CDR3 length: 15 amino acids. Germline CDR1 reads SQVTM; CDR2 reads ANQGSEA. DNA for the CDR3: TGCAGCGTTGTATTGGGGGACAGTCGATTTCAGCCCCAGCATTTT. As protein: CSVVLGDSRFQPQHF.

The chain is built from TRBV28 and TRBJ2-3; a possible D gene is TRBD2 (6 bases). CDR1 and CDR2 from the germline V gene are MDHEN and SYDVKM. Trimming took off 3 bases at V and 2 bases at J, with 12 bases between the two ends. The CDR3 extends over 15 amino acids. The CDR3 region has the DNA TGTGCCAGCAGTTTGGGAGGCAGGGTCACAGATACGCAGTATTTT. It specifies CASSLGGRVTDTQYF.

The V gene is TRBV9, the J gene TRBJ2-3; D is perhaps TRBD1 or TRBD2 (5 bases each). V dropped 0 bases and J dropped 2 bases, with 13 bases sitting between them. The CDR3 has 16 amino acids. The germline V gene encodes CDR1 SGDLS and CDR2 YYNGEE. Here the CDR3 DNA reads TGTGCCAGCAGCGTAGGGGGGTTTCATAACACAGATACGCAGTATTTT. This encodes CASSVGGFHNTDTQYF.

The gene calls are TRBV5-1 and TRBJ2-1; 16 bases agree with TRBD2. CDR1 and CDR2 from the germline V gene are SGHRS and YFSETQ. V trimming: 1 base; J trimming: 7 bases; junction bases outside the gene matches: 8. The CDR3 consists of 18 residues. For the CDR3, the DNA is TGCGCCAGCAGCTTGCGGGGGACTAGCGGGAGGGCTCGGAATGAGCAGTTCTTC. Protein product: CASSLRGTSGRARNEQFF.

The rearrangement links TRBV6-4 to TRBJ1-1; 8 bases fit TRBD1. The CDR3 is made up of 13 amino acids. Looked up from germline, CDR1 is MRHNA and CDR2 is SNTAGT. V lost 6 bases to trimming and J lost 4 bases; unmatched junction nucleotides: 4. The CDR3 DNA follows: TGTGCCAGCAGGGCAACAGGGGGCACTGAAGCTTTCTTT. As protein: CASRATGGTEAFF.